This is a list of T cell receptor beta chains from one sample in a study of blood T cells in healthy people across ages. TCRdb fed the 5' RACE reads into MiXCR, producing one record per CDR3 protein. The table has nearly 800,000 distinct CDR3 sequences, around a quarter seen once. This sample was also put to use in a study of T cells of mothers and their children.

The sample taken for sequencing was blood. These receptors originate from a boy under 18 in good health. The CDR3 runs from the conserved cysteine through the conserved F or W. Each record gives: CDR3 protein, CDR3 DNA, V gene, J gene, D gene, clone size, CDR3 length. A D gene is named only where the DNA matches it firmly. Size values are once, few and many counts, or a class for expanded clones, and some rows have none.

CDR3 protein: CASSSARGGYGYTF
CDR3 DNA: TGTGCCAGCAGCTCAGCCAGGGGCGGGTATGGCTACACCTTC
V gene: TRBV21-1
J gene: TRBJ1-2
D gene: .
clone size: .
CDR3 length: 14

CDR3 protein: CSARGGTGSADSPLHF
CDR3 DNA: TGCAGTGCTAGGGGTGGGACAGGATCTGCGGATTCACCCCTCCACTTT
V gene: TRBV20-1
J gene: TRBJ1-6
D gene: TRBD1
clone size: few
CDR3 length: 16

CDR3 protein: CATSRDLDSKETQYF
CDR3 DNA: TGTGCCACCAGCAGAGATTTGGACAGTAAAGAGACCCAGTACTTC
V gene: TRBV15
J gene: TRBJ2-5
D gene: .
clone size: few
CDR3 length: 15

CDR3 protein: CATSDRGTGPLNEQFF
CDR3 DNA: TGTGCCACCAGTGACCGGGGGACAGGGCCCTTGAATGAGCAGTTCTTC
V gene: TRBV24-1
J gene: TRBJ2-1
D gene: TRBD1
clone size: .
CDR3 length: 16

CDR3 protein: CASSSDRTYEAFF
CDR3 DNA: TGTGCCAGCAGCTCCGACAGGACCTATGAAGCTTTCTTT
V gene: TRBV7-2
J gene: TRBJ1-1
D gene: .
clone size: once
CDR3 length: 13

CDR3 protein: CASSPFPWTGGSDEQYF
CDR3 DNA: TGCGCCAGCAGCCCCTTCCCTTGGACAGGGGGAAGCGACGAGCAGTACTTC
V gene: TRBV4-3
J gene: TRBJ2-7
D gene: TRBD1
clone size: few
CDR3 length: 17

CDR3 protein: CASSLTGHSNTEAFF
CDR3 DNA: TGCGCCAGCAGCCTTACGGGACATTCGAACACTGAAGCTTTCTTT
V gene: TRBV5-1
J gene: TRBJ1-1
D gene: .
clone size: few
CDR3 length: 15

CDR3 protein: CASSSVLFSGANVLTF
CDR3 DNA: TGTGCCAGCAGTTCCGTATTATTCTCTGGGGCCAACGTCCTGACTTTC
V gene: TRBV27
J gene: TRBJ2-6
D gene: .
clone size: .
CDR3 length: 16

CDR3 protein: CASSLGIRGREKGRADTQYF
CDR3 DNA: TGTGCCAGCAGCTTGGGAATCCGGGGCCGAGAGAAGGGCCGTGCAGATACGCAGTATTTT
V gene: TRBV7-9
J gene: TRBJ2-3
D gene: .
clone size: .
CDR3 length: 20

CDR3 protein: CASSPGQGEAEQYF
CDR3 DNA: TGTGCCAGCAGCCCGGGACAGGGTGAGGCGGAGCAGTACTTC
V gene: TRBV7-9
J gene: TRBJ2-7
D gene: TRBD1
clone size: .
CDR3 length: 14

CDR3 protein: CASSPGTQPAYEQYF
CDR3 DNA: TGTGCCAGCAGCCCCGGGACACAACCAGCCTACGAGCAGTACTTC
V gene: TRBV13
J gene: TRBJ2-7
D gene: .
clone size: .
CDR3 length: 15

CDR3 protein: CASSPDRENTGELFF
CDR3 DNA: TGTGCCAGCAGCCCTGACAGGGAGAACACCGGGGAGCTGTTTTTT
V gene: TRBV4-2
J gene: TRBJ2-2
D gene: TRBD1
clone size: .
CDR3 length: 15

CDR3 protein: CASRGWDGSGPDAQYF
CDR3 DNA: TGTGCCAGCAGGGGATGGGACGGAAGCGGGCCAGATGCGCAGTATTTT
V gene: TRBV12-3/TRBV12-4
J gene: TRBJ2-3
D gene: .
clone size: .
CDR3 length: 16

CDR3 protein: CSVPLGVGETQYF
CDR3 DNA: TGCAGCGTTCCTCTAGGGGTGGGAGAGACCCAGTACTTC
V gene: TRBV29-1
J gene: TRBJ2-5
D gene: .
clone size: .
CDR3 length: 13

CDR3 protein: CATSRGGGLGEKLFF
CDR3 DNA: TGTGCCACCAGCAGAGGCGGGGGCTTGGGCGAAAAACTGTTTTTT
V gene: TRBV15
J gene: TRBJ1-4
D gene: .
clone size: .
CDR3 length: 15

CDR3 protein: CAIAPGGYGYTF
CDR3 DNA: TGTGCCATCGCCCCAGGGGGCTATGGCTACACCTTC
V gene: TRBV10-3
J gene: TRBJ1-2
D gene: TRBD1
clone size: few
CDR3 length: 12

CDR3 protein: CASSLGSHNEQFF
CDR3 DNA: TGTGCCAGCAGTTTAGGGAGCCACAATGAGCAGTTCTTC
V gene: TRBV12-3/TRBV12-4
J gene: TRBJ2-1
D gene: .
clone size: .
CDR3 length: 13

CDR3 protein: CASSPSVGELFF
CDR3 DNA: TGTGCCAGCAGCCCATCGGTTGGGGAGCTGTTTTTT
V gene: TRBV9
J gene: TRBJ2-2
D gene: .
clone size: few
CDR3 length: 12

CDR3 protein: CASSLESDTLIF
CDR3 DNA: TGTGCCAGCAGCTTAGAGTCGGACACTTTAATCTTC
V gene: TRBV7-9
J gene: TRBJ2-1
D gene: .
clone size: .
CDR3 length: 12

CDR3 protein: CSVEFRDRGDSYEQYF
CDR3 DNA: TGCAGCGTTGAATTCCGGGACAGGGGGGACTCCTACGAGCAGTACTTC
V gene: TRBV29-1
J gene: TRBJ2-7
D gene: TRBD1
clone size: few
CDR3 length: 16

CDR3 protein: CASSFSYGGNGTDTQYF
CDR3 DNA: TGTGCCAGCAGTTTTTCCTACGGGGGTAATGGAACAGATACGCAGTATTTT
V gene: TRBV28
J gene: TRBJ2-3
D gene: .
clone size: few
CDR3 length: 17

CDR3 protein: CSVDGALGSGRRNEQFF
CDR3 DNA: TGCAGCGTTGACGGGGCCCTGGGAAGCGGGAGGAGGAATGAGCAGTTCTTC
V gene: TRBV29-1
J gene: TRBJ2-1
D gene: TRBD2
clone size: .
CDR3 length: 17

CDR3 protein: CASSGQRGARNQPQHF
CDR3 DNA: TGTGCCAGCAGTGGCCAGCGGGGGGCTCGCAATCAGCCCCAGCATTTT
V gene: TRBV12-3/TRBV12-4
J gene: TRBJ1-5
D gene: .
clone size: .
CDR3 length: 16

CDR3 protein: CASSQVRTSYEQYF
CDR3 DNA: TGCGCCAGCAGCCAAGTCCGAACCTCCTACGAGCAGTACTTC
V gene: TRBV4-1
J gene: TRBJ2-7
D gene: .
clone size: .
CDR3 length: 14

CDR3 protein: CASSPRGELYEQYF
CDR3 DNA: TGTGCCAGCAGCCCCAGGGGGGAACTCTACGAGCAGTACTTC
V gene: TRBV7-9
J gene: TRBJ2-7
D gene: .
clone size: few
CDR3 length: 14

CDR3 protein: CASSYHLSTDTQYF
CDR3 DNA: TGTGCCAGCAGTTACCATCTTTCCACAGATACGCAGTATTTT
V gene: TRBV6-6
J gene: TRBJ2-3
D gene: .
clone size: .
CDR3 length: 14

CDR3 protein: CSAMKGDRLSYEQYF
CDR3 DNA: TGCAGTGCTATGAAAGGGGACAGGCTTTCGTACGAGCAGTACTTC
V gene: TRBV20-1
J gene: TRBJ2-7
D gene: TRBD1
clone size: .
CDR3 length: 15